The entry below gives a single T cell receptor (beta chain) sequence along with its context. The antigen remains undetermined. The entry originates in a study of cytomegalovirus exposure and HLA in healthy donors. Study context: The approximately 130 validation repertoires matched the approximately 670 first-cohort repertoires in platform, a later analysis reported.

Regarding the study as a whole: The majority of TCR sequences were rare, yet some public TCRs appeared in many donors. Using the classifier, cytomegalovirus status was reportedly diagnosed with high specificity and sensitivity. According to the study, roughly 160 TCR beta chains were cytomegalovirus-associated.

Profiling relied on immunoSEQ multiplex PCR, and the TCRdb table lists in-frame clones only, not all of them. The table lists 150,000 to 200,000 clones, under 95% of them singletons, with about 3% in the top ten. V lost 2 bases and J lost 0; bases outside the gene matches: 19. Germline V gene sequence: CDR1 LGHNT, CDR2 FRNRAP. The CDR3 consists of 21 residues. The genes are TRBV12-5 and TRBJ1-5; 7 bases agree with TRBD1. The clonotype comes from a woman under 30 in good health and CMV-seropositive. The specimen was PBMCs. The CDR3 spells CASGLTRHKEGQPYSNQPQHF. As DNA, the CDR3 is TGTGCTAGTGGTTTGACACGACATAAAGAGGGACAGCCTTATAGCAATCAGCCCCAGCATTTT.